Shown below are 15 T cell receptor beta chains from a single sample sequenced in a study of tumor and adjacent non-tumor tissue in lung cancer. TCRbeta libraries were built with three rounds of nested PCR, modified from ARM-PCR. Each CDR3 protein gets one entry after TCRdb re-called the multiplex PCR reads with MiXCR. The sample consists of more than 85,000 distinct CDR3 sequences, about 75% of them appearing once. No cell sorting was done before RNA was extracted from the tissue. Sequencing input: lung tumor tissue. The receptors stem from a woman aged 55-70 years with non-small cell lung cancer.

With respect to this clonotype: The conserved phenylalanine or tryptophan normally closing the CDR3 is absent here, so this likely arose from a read error. No DNA is shown, since the ends of the CDR3 on it are uncertain; the CDR3 is the one TCRdb lists. The chain joins TRBV11-3 to TRBJ2-7; the D segment call TRBD1 is taken from the table without a DNA check. From germline, CDR1 is SGHNT and CDR2 YENEEA. The CDR3 spans 14 residues, counting both ends. The CDR3 reads CASNLDSGTCEQYL.

As concerns this clonotype: Just one base apart from a much larger clone, this may be a read error. V usage is TRBV10-3 and J usage is TRBJ2-7; 10 bases map to TRBD1. Germline values: CDR1 ENHRY, CDR2 SYGVKD. The CDR3 length is 15 residues. The CDR3 spells CVISASGTGEREQYF. The CDR3 DNA reads as TGTGTCATCAGTGCTTCCGGGACAGGGGAAAGGGAGCAGTACTTC.

To note about this clonotype: A much larger clone differs by one base, so this may be a read error. The genes are TRBV6-5 and TRBJ1-1, with 11 bases identical to TRBD1. Per germline, CDR1 MNHEY and CDR2 SVGAGI. CDR3 length equals 15 residues. The V gene end was trimmed by 7 bases and the J gene end by 7 bases; junction bases not matched to a gene: 11. The CDR3 loop is CASTGQGAGDIEAFF. CDR3 coding DNA: TGTGCCAGCACCGGACAGGGGGCCGGGGACATTGAAGCTTTCTTT.

This clonotype showed up many times. The chain employs TRBV28 and TRBJ1-5; 8 bases align to TRBD1. The CDR3 spans 13 residues. V lost 7 bases and J lost 7; bases outside the gene matches: 6. Germline values: CDR1 MDHEN, CDR2 SYDVKM. CDR3 amino acids: CASNQGARQPQHF. The CDR3 nucleotides read TGTGCCAGCAACCAGGGGGCTCGACAGCCCCAGCATTTT.

This clonotype was observed a single time. A much larger clone differs by one base, so this may be a read error. The chain couples TRBV5-4 to TRBJ1-2, with D tentatively TRBD1 (6 bases). Per the germline V gene, CDR1 is SGHNT and CDR2 is YYREEE (reference sequence). The CDR3 loop spans 15 amino acids. As DNA, the CDR3 is TGTGCCAGCAGCCAACAACAGGGAGGTAGCTATGGCCACACCTTC. This encodes CASSQQQGGSYGHTF. The full variable domain, its missing parts supplied by reference TRBV5-4 and TRBJ1-2, is ETGVTQSPTHLIKTRGQQVTLRCSSQSGHNTVSWYQQALGQGPQFIFQYYREEENGRGNFPPRFSGLQFPNYSSELNVNALELDDSALYLCASSQQQGGSYGHTFGSGTRLTVV.

Points on this clonotype: This sequence may be a read error, since a much larger clone differs from it by one base. The chain is built from TRBV12-3 or TRBV12-4 and TRBJ2-7, with 10 bases fitting TRBD2. This CDR3 comprises 14 residues. The CDR3 DNA follows: TGTCCCAGCAGTTTGGGGACTAGCGTCTACGAGCAGTACTTC. Its protein is CPSSLGTSVYEQYF.

This CDR3 reads CAGRGWSVGVNTEAFF. The CDR3 nucleotides are TGTGCCGGCAGGGGATGGAGTGTTGGGGTGAACACTGAAGCTTTCTTT. The chain recombines TRBV30 with TRBJ1-1; D is perhaps TRBD1 (6 bases). Germline CDR1 is GTSNPN and CDR2 is SVGIG (reference sequence). The length of the CDR3 is 16 residues. V lost 8 bases, J lost 0 bases, and 22 bases lay in between.

As concerns this clonotype: Given the absence of the conserved phenylalanine or tryptophan at the CDR3 end, a read error is likely. V and J are TRBV11-1 and TRBJ1-2, with 7 bases fitting TRBD1. Germline CDR1 and CDR2: SGHAT and FQDESV (reference sequence). This CDR3 contains 15 residues. The CDR3 sequence: CTSITGQEAGYGYTS. The DNA of the CDR3 is TGTACCAGCATCACCGGACAGGAGGCAGGGTATGGCTACACCTCC.

This sequence joins TRBV28 and TRBJ1-2; 9 bases line up with TRBD1. There are 16 residues in the CDR3. The germline V gene encodes CDR1 MDHEN and CDR2 SYDVKM. J lost 4 bases, V lost 5 bases, and 11 bases had no gene match. The CDR3 protein is CASSTGTGGQAYGYTF. Written as DNA, the CDR3 is TGTGCCAGCAGTACCGGCACAGGGGGCCAGGCCTATGGCTACACCTTC.

Only a few counts were recorded for this clonotype. This may arise from a read error, as a much more abundant clone is one base away. The chain uses TRBV6-1 and TRBJ1-1; possibly TRBD1 for D (5 bases). This CDR3 is 12 amino acids long. Per the germline V gene, CDR1 is MNHNS and CDR2 is SASEGT. The chain's CDR3 is CVSSERRGEAFF. The CDR3 region has the DNA TGTGTCAGCAGTGAGAGGAGGGGTGAAGCTTTCTTT.

On this clonotype: The junction shows a germline mismatch at one end, possibly a read error. The chain is built from TRBV28 and TRBJ2-7; either TRBD1 or TRBD2 may supply D (5 bases each). The CDR3 has 17 residues. CDR1 and CDR2 from the germline V gene are MDHEN and SYDVKM. CDR3 protein: CASKLIGSQGTAYKQYF. The CDR3 region has the DNA TGTGCCAGCAAGCTAATAGGGAGCCAGGGTACTGCCTACAAGCAGTACTTC.

This clonotype was counted many times. Here the CDR3 DNA reads TGTGCCAGCAGAGAACGACAGGGGGGGAACAATGAGCAGTTCTTC. This translates into CASRERQGGNNEQFF. The V and J genes are TRBV6-6 and TRBJ2-1; 9 nucleotides agree with TRBD1. The CDR3 extends over 15 amino acids. V lost 6 bases and J lost 5; bases outside the gene matches: 8. Germline CDR1 is MNHNY and CDR2 is SVGAGI (reference sequence).

Only a few counts were recorded for this clonotype. At one of its ends the junction is not consistent with the germline gene, which may arise from a read error. CDR3 region: CSARDERGGPTHYF. The DNA for the CDR3 is TGCAGTGCTAGAGATGAGCGGGGGGGCCCTACGCATTACTTT. V and J are TRBV20-1 and TRBJ2-7, with TRBD2 matching over 10 bases. This CDR3 has 14 residues. The germline V gene encodes CDR1 DFQATT and CDR2 SNEGSKA (reference sequence).

This clonotype appeared many times. This sequence joins TRBV4-3 and TRBJ2-3; 8 bases are shared with TRBD2. V shed 0 bases and J 6 bases; nucleotides not matched to a gene: 8. Germline values: CDR1 LGHNA, CDR2 YSLEER. CDR3 length: 16 amino acids. As DNA, the CDR3 is TGCGCCAGCAGCCAAGATCCTGCGGGAGGAGCGGATACGCAGTATTTT. Its translation is CASSQDPAGGADTQYF.

The rearrangement uses TRBV7-9 and TRBJ1-3, with D possibly being TRBD1 (6 bases). Per germline, CDR1 SEHNR and CDR2 FQNEAQ (reference sequence). V lost 11 bases and J 3 bases, leaving 11 bases between the germline ends. The CDR3 loop spans 12 amino acids. The CDR3 region has the DNA TGTGCCCCCGGGGGCTTTGGAAACACCATATATTTT. Amino acid sequence: CAPGGFGNTIYF.